The clone carrying this T cell receptor (beta chain) was detected many times. Its target is not known. The record originates from a study of identical twins. Study outcomes and limitations: In zero-insertion analyses, partial confounding could arise from invariant MAIT and iNKT cells. The abundant beta clonotypes from cord blood had fewer insertions, and memory repertoires had none of this. Excess twin sharing in beta out-of-frame sequences was weaker.

MiXCR, applied by TCRdb to the 5' RACE reads, yields one record per CDR3 protein. Among hundreds of thousands of distinct CDR3 sequences, roughly 6.2% were seen once, and the ten largest hold around 2%. V lost 11 bases and J 3 bases, leaving 17 bases between the germline ends. The CDR3 runs 14 residues. CDR1 is MNHNS, CDR2 SASEGT, per germline. This TCR derives from a man aged 18 to 29 in good health. Sequencing was done on a sample of naive T cells sorted from blood. V and J are TRBV6-1 and TRBJ2-1; a weak D match, TRBD1 (6 bases). The CDR3: CALQPGVGYNEQFF. Here the CDR3 DNA reads TGTGCCTTACAACCAGGGGTAGGCTACAATGAGCAGTTCTTC.